The 30 T cell receptor beta chains in this list originate from one sample, sequenced in a study of prognosis after radiotherapy for stage I lung cancer. Genomic DNA provided the template from which TCR beta CDR3 was amplified by two-round multiplex PCR. First-round PCR employed TRBV- and TRBJ-specific primers for each gene. TCRdb used MiXCR to reprocess the multiplex PCR reads, holding one entry per CDR3 protein. The table shows about 21,000 distinct CDR3 sequences, with 35% to 45% occurring only once. The sequencing here drew on PBMCs, taken before or after stereotactic body radiation therapy (not recorded which). The receptors originated from a donor at least 50 years old with non-small cell lung cancer.

CDR3 sequence reads: CASSESRVKNIQYF. The DNA for the CDR3 is TGTGCCAGCAGTGAAAGCAGGGTCAAAAACATTCAGTACTTC. This chain links TRBV2 with TRBJ2-4; D might be TRBD1 (5 bases). CDR3 length: 14 amino acids. V was pared by 2 bases and J by 3 bases, with 8 bases between. Germline V lookup: CDR1 SNHLY, CDR2 FYNNEI.

The chain carries TRBV30 and TRBJ2-7; D gene uncertain. The CDR3 is 11 amino acids. Trimming took off 1 base at V and 3 bases at J, with 4 bases between the two ends. In germline, CDR1 is GTSNPN, CDR2 SVGIG (reference sequence). DNA of the CDR3: TGTGCCTGGAGTGACCACTACGAGCAGTACTTC. Translation gives CAWSDHYEQYF.

V usage is TRBV6-1 and J usage is TRBJ1-5, with D hard to call. CDR1 MNHNS and CDR2 SASEGT come from the germline V gene. V lost 8 bases and J lost 0, with 5 bases in between. The CDR3 contains 12 residues. The CDR3 DNA reads TGTGCCAGCGAGACTAGCAATCAGCCCCAGCATTTT. Its protein product is CASETSNQPQHF.

This clonotype was counted ten times or more. The chain uses TRBV20-1 and TRBJ2-3; D uncertain. The CDR3 has 13 amino acids. V was pared by 6 bases and J by 5 bases, with 15 bases between. CDR1 and CDR2 (germline): DFQATT, SNEGSKA (reference sequence). This CDR3 is CSAGQSSKDTQYF. The CDR3 region has the DNA TGCAGTGCGGGTCAGAGTTCGAAAGATACGCAGTATTTT.

Details on this clonotype: It differs at one base from a far larger clone, so likely a read error. The rearrangement joins TRBV6-4 to TRBJ2-7; D gene ambiguous. Trimming pared 7 bases from V and 5 bases from J, leaving 15 bases between. The CDR3 is 13 residues long. The germline V gene encodes CDR1 MRHNA and CDR2 SNTAGT. CDR3 coding DNA: TGTGCCAGCACCGGGCCAGGCCTTCACGAGCAGTACTTC. It encodes CASTGPGLHEQYF.

This clonotype was seen ten or more times. V gene TRBV6-1 combines with J gene TRBJ2-7; D call uncertain. This CDR3 is 15 amino acids long. CDR1 is MNHNS, CDR2 SASEGT, per germline. Trimming took 5 bases from V and 0 from J, leaving 14 bases between them. CDR3 nucleotides: TGTGCCAGCAGTCTCCGGCGGAGTGACTCCTACGAGCAGTACTTC. Residues: CASSLRRSDSYEQYF.

V usage is TRBV12-3 or TRBV12-4 and J usage is TRBJ1-6; D might be TRBD1 (6 bases). Trimming took 3 bases from V and 4 from J, leaving 13 bases between them. This CDR3 contains 16 residues. The CDR3 here is CASSFISGEYNSPLHF. CDR3 in DNA: TGTGCCAGCAGTTTCATTTCAGGGGAATATAATTCACCCCTCCACTTT.

The V and J genes are TRBV11-3 and TRBJ2-2; no clear D. V lost 8 bases, J lost 7 bases, and 11 bases lay in between. The germline gives CDR1 SGHNT, CDR2 YENEEA. This CDR3 is 12 amino acids long. CDR3 in DNA: TGTGCCAGCGCACCGAGAGACGGGGAGCTGTTTTTT. Protein product: CASAPRDGELFF.

In regard to this clonotype: A single base is all that separates this from a far larger clone, so a read error is likely. The chain uses TRBV7-9 and TRBJ1-1, with a weak D call TRBD1 (6 bases). The CDR3 covers 18 residues. The V gene's germline CDR1 is SEHNR and CDR2 FQNEAQ (reference sequence). V was clipped by 1 base and J by 1 base, with 19 bases between them. The CDR3, as DNA: TGTGCCAGCAGCTTAGGAGGGTGGGCGACAGGTACGAACACTGAAGCTTTCTTT. Translation: CASSLGGWATGTNTEAFF.

This clonotype showed up many times. The rearrangement joins TRBV18 to TRBJ2-1, with 11 bases lining up with TRBD1. V lost 1 base and J lost 2; bases outside the gene matches: 4. The CDR3 is 17 amino acids. Germline assignment: CDR1 KGHSH and CDR2 LQKENI. The CDR3 DNA is TGTGCCAGCTCACCACTGGGGACAGGGGGACCCTACAATGAGCAGTTCTTC. This gives the protein CASSPLGTGGPYNEQFF.

This clonotype showed up many times. The V gene is TRBV20-1, the J gene TRBJ2-3; 10 bases line up with TRBD2. This CDR3 is built from 13 residues. Germline V lookup: CDR1 DFQATT, CDR2 SNEGSKA (reference sequence). Unmatched junction bases numbered 2, after V lost 3 bases and J lost 5 bases. The CDR3 spells CSARSSGGDTQYF. CDR3 bases: TGCAGTGCTAGGTCTAGCGGGGGAGATACGCAGTATTTT.

This clonotype is medium-sized (0.01 to 0.1%) by share. The CDR3 here is CASSRTPYEQYF. In DNA, the CDR3 is TGTGCCAGCAGCCGGACGCCCTACGAGCAGTACTTC. The V call is TRBV6-1, the J call TRBJ2-7; D is ambiguous. The V gene's germline CDR1 is MNHNS and CDR2 SASEGT. The CDR3 runs to 12 residues. V was clipped by 6 bases and J by 2 bases, with 8 bases between them.

As for this clonotype: One base away lies a much larger clone, so this may be a sequencing read error. As DNA, the CDR3 is TGCTCCAGTACCGGGACTAGAGACACAGATACGCAGTATTTT. The encoded protein is CSSTGTRDTDTQYF. This chain connects TRBV10-2 to TRBJ2-3, with 8 bases that match TRBD2. From germline, CDR1 is WSHSY and CDR2 SAAADI. The CDR3 totals 14 residues.

This clonotype was seen ten or more times. The rearrangement links TRBV28 to TRBJ1-1; the match to TRBD1 covers 9 bases. Germline CDR1 reads MDHEN; CDR2 reads SYDVKM. The CDR3 loop spans 14 amino acids. With 7 bases clipped from V and 4 bases from J, the junction kept 7 bases outside the gene matches. The CDR3 reads CASKQGAWGTEAFF. CDR3 nucleotides: TGTGCCAGCAAACAGGGGGCTTGGGGCACTGAAGCTTTCTTT.

The rearrangement links TRBV7-2 to TRBJ2-7, with D unresolved. There are 12 residues in the CDR3. The germline gives CDR1 SGHTA, CDR2 FQGNSA. V dropped 5 bases and J dropped 3 bases, with 8 bases sitting between them. CDR3 residues: CASSRPGYEQYF. The CDR3 DNA is TGTGCCAGCAGCCGCCCCGGCTACGAGCAGTACTTC.

The chain uses TRBV7-8 and TRBJ1-2, with a tentative D call TRBD1 (6 bases). Germline CDR1 and CDR2: SGHVS and FQNEAQ. Trimming took 0 bases from V and 7 from J, leaving 12 bases between them. This CDR3 comprises 14 residues. The CDR3 sequence is CASSLADQGRGYTF. The CDR3, as DNA: TGTGCCAGCAGCTTAGCGGATCAGGGGCGTGGCTACACCTTC.

This clonotype was seen at least ten times. The J gene is TRBJ2-7, the V gene TRBV24-1; 7 nucleotides align to TRBD2. The J segment lost 4 bases and the V segment lost 4 bases, leaving 6 bases of the junction unmatched. CDR1 is KGHDR, CDR2 SFDVKD, per germline. The CDR3 consists of 14 residues. The CDR3, as DNA: TGTGCCACCAGTGACCCAGCGGGACCATACGAGCAGTACTTC. Encoded protein: CATSDPAGPYEQYF.

The chain carries TRBV11-2 and TRBJ1-3; TRBD1 aligns across 9 bases. Germline CDR1 SGHAT, CDR2 FQNNGV. The CDR3 loop spans 14 amino acids. V shed 2 bases and J 5 bases; nucleotides not matched to a gene: 1. The CDR3 DNA sequence: TGTGCCAGCAGCTTACACAGGGGGCGAAACACCATATATTTT. Amino acids: CASSLHRGRNTIYF.

This sequence joins TRBV6-1 and TRBJ1-6; D not certain. The CDR3 loop spans 15 amino acids. Trimming removed 1 base at V and 9 bases at J, with 13 bases between. Germline CDR1 and CDR2: MNHNS and SASEGT. The CDR3 DNA reads as TGTGCCAGCAGTGAAGAAGGAGGTATTGGTTCACCCCTCCACTTT. The encoded protein is CASSEEGGIGSPLHF.

At least ten counts were recorded for this clonotype. The chain joins TRBV9 to TRBJ1-4, with D perhaps TRBD1 (6 bases). This CDR3 is built from 15 residues. Germline values: CDR1 SGDLS, CDR2 YYNGEE. Trimming stripped 1 base from V and 4 bases from J, with 11 bases between. CDR3: CASSVWGGDNEKLFF. For the CDR3, the DNA is TGTGCCAGCAGCGTATGGGGGGGCGATAATGAAAAACTGTTTTTT.

Ten or more counts support this clonotype. The genes are TRBV5-4 and TRBJ1-2; 9 bases are shared with TRBD1. The germline CDR1 and CDR2 sequences are SGHNT and YYREEE (reference sequence). J lost 4 bases, V lost 5 bases, and 9 bases had no gene match. The CDR3 sequence is 15 residues long. CDR3 residues: CASRIQGAASYGYTF. Here the CDR3 DNA reads TGTGCCAGCAGAATACAGGGGGCGGCAAGCTATGGCTACACCTTC.

On this clonotype itself: The CDR3 carries no conserved terminal phenylalanine or tryptophan, so it likely arises from a read error. The genes are TRBV20-1 and TRBJ2-7; the match to TRBD1 covers 12 bases. Germline V gene sequence: CDR1 DFQATT, CDR2 SNEGSKA (reference sequence). Losses at the gene ends were 0 bases for V and 6 bases for J; bases not matched to a gene: 12. This CDR3 contains 17 residues. The CDR3 DNA reads TGCAGTGCTAGAGATCCGAACTCCGGGACAGGGGGCGCCGAGCAGTACTTA. Protein product: CSARDPNSGTGGAEQYL.

This clonotype was seen ten or more times. This chain joins TRBV5-1 and TRBJ2-7; 10 positions agree with TRBD1. The CDR3 is 14 residues long. Trimming took 0 bases from V and 6 from J; bases not matched to a gene: 3. Germline loops: CDR1 SGHRS, CDR2 YFSETQ. CDR3: CASSLETGGSEQYF. DNA of the CDR3: TGCGCCAGCAGCTTGGAGACAGGGGGCAGCGAGCAGTACTTC. The variable domain in full, with the rest retrieved from reference TRBV5-1 and TRBJ2-7, is KAGVTQTPRYLIKTRGQQVTLSCSPISGHRSVSWYQQTPGQGLQFLFEYFSETQRNKGNFPGRFSGRQFSNSRSEMNVSTLELGDSALYLCASSLETGGSEQYFGPGTRLTVT.

The sample holds many counts of this clonotype. V usage is TRBV18 and J usage is TRBJ2-2; D uncertain. The CDR3 is made up of 16 amino acids. The V gene's germline CDR1 is KGHSH and CDR2 LQKENI. Trimming removed 4 bases from V and 6 bases from J, with 18 bases in between. CDR3 residues: CASSLDVGRVAGELFF. The CDR3 coding sequence is TGTGCCAGCTCACTGGACGTCGGGCGTGTTGCCGGGGAGCTGTTTTTT.

Note on this clonotype: A far bigger clonotype differs at one base, so this is likely a read error. The chain is built from TRBV6-2 or TRBV6-3 and TRBJ2-5; tentative D call: TRBD2 (5 bases). Germline values: CDR1 MNHEY, CDR2 SVGEGT. Trimming took off 9 bases at V and 5 bases at J, with 13 bases between the two ends. There are 12 residues in the CDR3. The CDR3 spells CARSEEAETQYF. In DNA form, the CDR3 reads TGTGCCAGAAGTGAGGAGGCGGAGACCCAGTACTTC.

For the CDR3, the DNA is TGTGCCAGCAGTTACCGGGGGACAGTTATGGCCGGGGAGCTGTTTTTT. Its protein product is CASSYRGTVMAGELFF. This chain uses TRBV6-5 with TRBJ2-2, with D perhaps TRBD1 (7 bases). This CDR3 has 16 amino acids. From germline, CDR1 is MNHEY and CDR2 SVGAGI. Trimming left V 2 bases short and J 6 bases short, with 16 bases between.

Concerning this clonotype itself: This probably arose from a read error, given a far larger clone one base away. The rearrangement joins TRBV11-2 to TRBJ1-2; D is ambiguous. The V gene's germline CDR1 is SGHAT and CDR2 FQNNGV. The CDR3 extends over 14 amino acids. CDR3 bases: TGTGCCATCAGCTTAGAAGGCAGTAACTATGGCTACACCTTC. Amino acids: CAISLEGSNYGYTF.

This chain uses TRBV7-3 with TRBJ2-3, with a tentative D call TRBD2 (5 bases). CDR3 length: 13 residues. Germline V gene data show CDR1 as SGHTA and CDR2 as FQGTGA. V gave up 7 bases and J gave up 6 bases, with 14 bases separating them. The CDR3 spells CASISWTWDTQYF. In nucleotides, the CDR3 is TGTGCCAGCATCTCCTGGACTTGGGATACGCAGTATTTT.

The chain uses TRBV30 and TRBJ2-7; D gene uncertain. Germline V CDR1 and CDR2: GTSNPN, SVGIG (reference sequence). The CDR3 is made up of 11 amino acids. V was clipped by 0 bases and J by 4 bases, with 4 bases between them. CDR3 amino acids: CAWSVGYEQYF. The CDR3 nucleotides read TGTGCCTGGAGTGTGGGGTACGAGCAGTACTTC. The entire variable domain, with the rest obtained from reference TRBV30 and TRBJ2-7, is as follows: SQTIHQWPATLVQPVGSPLSLECTVEGTSNPNLYWYRQAAGRGLQLLFYSVGIGQISSEVPQNLSASRPQDRQFILSSKKLLLSDSGFYLCAWSVGYEQYFGPGTRLTVT.

As for this clonotype: A far larger clone is one base from this, pointing to a likely read error. J is TRBJ1-5 and V is TRBV6-5; no reliable D call. V was clipped by 5 bases and J by 3 bases, with 8 bases between them. The CDR3 runs to 13 residues. Germline CDR1 reads MNHEY; CDR2 reads SVGAGI. DNA for the CDR3: TGTGCCAGCAGTATGGCCCCCAATCAGCCCCAGCATTTT. It codes for CASSMAPNQPQHF.